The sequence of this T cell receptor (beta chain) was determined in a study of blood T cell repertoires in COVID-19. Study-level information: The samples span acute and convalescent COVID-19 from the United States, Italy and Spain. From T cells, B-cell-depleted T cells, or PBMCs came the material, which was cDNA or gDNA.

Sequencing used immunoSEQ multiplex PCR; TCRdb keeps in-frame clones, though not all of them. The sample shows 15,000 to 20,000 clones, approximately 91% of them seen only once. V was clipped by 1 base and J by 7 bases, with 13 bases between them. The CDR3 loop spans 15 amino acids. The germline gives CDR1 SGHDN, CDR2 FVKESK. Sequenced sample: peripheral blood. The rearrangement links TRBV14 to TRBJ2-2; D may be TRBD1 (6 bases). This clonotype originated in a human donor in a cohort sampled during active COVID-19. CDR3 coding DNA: TGTGCCAGCAGCCAAGCCAGGGGTGGTGGCGGGGAGCTGTTTTTT. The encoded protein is CASSQARGGGGELFF. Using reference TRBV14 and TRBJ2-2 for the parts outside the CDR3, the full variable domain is EAGVTQFPSHSVIEKGQTVTLRCDPISGHDNLYWYRRVMGKEIKFLLHFVKESKQDESGMPNNRFLAERTGGTYSTLKVQPAELEDSGVYFCASSQARGGGGELFFGEGSRLTVL.